The 10 T cell receptor beta chains presented below share a single source sample, sequenced in a study of high-grade serous ovarian cancer treatment subgroups. Generated by immunoSEQ multiplex PCR, the TCRdb table keeps only in-frame clones and is missing some. The sample contains 2,500 to 3,500 clones, roughly four fifths of which appear only once. Tumor samples were obtained before definitive surgery or chemotherapy. Specimen: tumor tissue. These receptor sequences come from a human donor with high-grade serous ovarian cancer.

About this clone itself: This specimen includes other DNA sequences encoding the same CDR3. This sequence joins TRBV28 and TRBJ2-7; D may be TRBD1 (6 bases). From germline, CDR1 is MDHEN and CDR2 SYDVKM. Deletions cut 5 bases from V and 4 bases from J, with 18 bases between. There are 15 residues in the CDR3. DNA for the CDR3: TGTGCCAGCAGTCCCCCCGGGACACCCTTATACGAGCAGTACTTC. Translated, it gives CASSPPGTPLYEQYF.

The table lists this clone with a few counts. This chain links TRBV28 with TRBJ1-3; 7 bases map to TRBD1. Germline V gene lookup returns CDR1 MDHEN and CDR2 SYDVKM. The CDR3 sequence is 18 residues long. The junction had 14 bases not matched to a gene; V was cut back by 4 bases and J by 2 bases. The CDR3 spells CASSSHYMETGAGNTIYF. As DNA, the CDR3 is TGTGCCAGCAGTTCCCATTATATGGAAACAGGGGCTGGAAACACCATATATTTT.

The rearrangement uses TRBV19 and TRBJ1-5; D not resolved. V lost 4 bases, J lost 4 bases, and 11 bases lay in between. The CDR3 has 14 amino acids. The germline V gene encodes CDR1 LNHDA and CDR2 SQIVND (reference sequence). The CDR3 here is CASSTPPANQPQHF. Here the CDR3 DNA reads TGTGCCAGTAGTACACCCCCCGCGAATCAGCCCCAGCATTTT.

The rearrangement joins TRBV5-4 to TRBJ2-1; no clear D gene. The CDR3 is 14 amino acids. V was clipped by 0 bases and J by 3 bases, with 7 bases between them. The germline gives CDR1 SGHNT, CDR2 YYREEE (reference sequence). The CDR3 coding sequence is TGTGCCAGCAGCTTGGGCACTAACTACAATGAGCAGTTCTTC. This gives the protein CASSLGTNYNEQFF.

The chain recombines TRBV18 with TRBJ1-3; a weak D match, TRBD1 (6 bases). Looked up from germline, CDR1 is KGHSH and CDR2 is LQKENI. This CDR3 contains 15 residues. V dropped 1 base and J dropped 2 bases, with 9 bases sitting between them. CDR3 region: CASSPQGEAGNTIYF. Written as DNA, the CDR3 is TGTGCCAGCTCACCACAGGGGGAAGCTGGAAACACCATATATTTT.

Comments on this clone: The junction shows a germline mismatch at one end, possibly a read error. The chain carries TRBV28 and TRBJ1-2; no firm D call. The germline V gene encodes CDR1 MDHEN and CDR2 SYDVKM. This CDR3 contains 11 residues. Here the CDR3 DNA reads TGTGCCAGCAGTTTATTTGCAGAAGCGTTTTTC. Protein sequence: CASSLFAEAFF.

This chain links TRBV19 with TRBJ1-1, with D possibly TRBD1 on 5 matching bases. The CDR3 loop spans 17 amino acids. V lost 5 bases to trimming and J lost 1 base, with 20 bases between them. CDR1 is LNHDA, CDR2 SQIVND, per germline (reference sequence). The CDR3 sequence is CASSRSRVGSGNTEAFF. The CDR3 bases are TGTGCCAGTAGTCGATCCAGGGTCGGAAGCGGGAACACTGAAGCTTTCTTT.

This clone was counted once. V gene TRBV5-6 combines with J gene TRBJ1-5; TRBD1 matches at 9 bases. The CDR3 contains 16 residues. The V gene's germline CDR1 is SGHDT and CDR2 YYEEEE. V shed 5 bases and J 1 base; nucleotides not matched to a gene: 7. CDR3 sequence reads: CASSPDRGTSNQPQHF. DNA for the CDR3: TGTGCCAGCAGTCCTGACAGGGGGACGAGCAATCAGCCCCAGCATTTT.

The chain carries TRBV29-1 and TRBJ1-5, with D tentatively TRBD1 (5 bases). With 6 bases removed from V and 11 bases from J, the gap between germline ends came to 17 bases. The CDR3 extends over 12 amino acids. In germline, CDR1 is SQVTM, CDR2 ANQGSEA. The DNA for the CDR3 is TGCAGCGTCGGACGGGGGGACGGGGCCCAGCATTTT. Translating it yields CSVGRGDGAQHF.

The rearrangement joins TRBV5-1 to TRBJ2-7; D is possibly TRBD1 or TRBD2 (6 bases each). The CDR3 totals 14 residues. The ends were cut back, 4 bases at V and 4 bases at J, with 15 bases in the middle. Germline lookup yields CDR1 SGHRS and CDR2 YFSETQ. The CDR3 bases are TGCGCCAGCAGCCAACTTAGGGGGGATTACGAGCAGTACTTC. The encoded protein is CASSQLRGDYEQYF.